Sequencing of this T cell receptor beta chain was carried out in a study of metastatic and nonmetastatic thyroid tumors. Background on the study: Patients with malignant and benign thyroid disease provided blood and tumor or nodule tissue, whose repertoires were compared.

Trimming cost V 1 base and J 4 bases; bases outside gene matches: 5. This CDR3 comprises 15 residues. Looked up from germline, CDR1 is SGHAT and CDR2 is FQNNGV. Via MiXCR, TCRdb re-called the PCR reads. This sample yields 30,000 to 40,000 clones, of which 13% are seen a single time; over 7.5% belongs to the top ten. Study results and caveats: Compared with benign nodules, malignant thyroid tumors were reported to have significantly higher TCR beta diversity in both blood and tumor.

Worth noting for this clone: Its antigen is as yet unknown.

Nobody among the patients had been given any treatment before thyroid surgery. The TCR originated in a female donor with papillary thyroid cancer or a benign thyroid nodule (not recorded which). Some clones in this sample may be carry-over from other donors' samples. The chain carries TRBV11-2 and TRBJ2-7; 9 bases fit TRBD2. Sample: blood. In nucleotides, the CDR3 is TGTGCCAGCAGCTTAGGTTCTGCGGGAGGGTACGAGCAGTACTTC. Encoded protein: CASSLGSAGGYEQYF.